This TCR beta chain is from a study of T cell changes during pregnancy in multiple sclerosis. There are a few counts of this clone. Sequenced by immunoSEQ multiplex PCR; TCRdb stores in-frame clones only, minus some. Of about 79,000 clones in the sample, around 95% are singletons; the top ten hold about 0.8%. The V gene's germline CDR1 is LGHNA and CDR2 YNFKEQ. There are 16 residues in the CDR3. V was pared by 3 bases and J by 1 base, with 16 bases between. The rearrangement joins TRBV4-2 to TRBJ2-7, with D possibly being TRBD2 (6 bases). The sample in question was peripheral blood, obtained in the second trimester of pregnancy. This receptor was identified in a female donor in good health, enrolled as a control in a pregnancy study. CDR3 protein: CASSQPTGTQSYEQYF. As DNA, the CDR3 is TGTGCCAGCAGCCAGCCCACCGGGACTCAATCCTACGAGCAGTACTTC.